This TCR beta chain was identified during a study of PD-1 blockade in classical Hodgkin lymphoma. Across the whole study: Nivolumab dosing for patients was 3 mg/kg, administered intravenously every 2 weeks. Study conclusions and caveats: Reports indicated that newly diagnosed patients had lower baseline TCR diversity than healthy donors did. Exclusion applied to patients who initiated nivolumab less than 1 year following ASCT. Significantly greater TCR diversity emerged by C4D1 in CD4+ cells but not CD8+ cells.

About this clone itself: Its matching antigen is unknown.

In germline, CDR1 is MDHEN, CDR2 SYDVKM. The CDR3 runs to 16 residues. Trimming at V came to 6 bases and at J to 1 base, leaving 11 bases not matched to a gene. The time point here: cycle 4 day 1 (C4D1), after six to seven weeks of nivolumab. Each patient's relapse followed autologous stem cell transplantation, and brentuximab vedotin exposure varied. The table came from immunoSEQ multiplex PCR; TCRdb's copy has only in-frame clones and leaves some out. The table has approximately 22,000 clones, roughly 80% seen once. The chain is built from TRBV28 and TRBJ2-7; 8 bases match TRBD1. The receptor was isolated from a human donor with classical Hodgkin lymphoma. Sequences were derived from peripheral blood mononuclear cells (PBMCs), sampled before the fourth cycle of nivolumab. CDR3 residues: CASSLGSGQVSYEQYF. CDR3 coding DNA: TGTGCCAGCAGCTTAGGATCGGGACAGGTTTCCTACGAGCAGTACTTC.